This T cell receptor (beta chain) was observed in a study of blood T cell repertoires in COVID-19. Study summary: In each case, the material was cDNA or gDNA derived from T cells, B-cell-depleted T cells, or PBMCs.

The CDR3 runs 15 residues. Between the trimmed V and J ends, which lost 0 bases and 6 bases, there was a span of 15 bases. Per germline, CDR1 SGDLS and CDR2 YYNGEE. Some clones are missing from TCRdb's copy, which holds only in-frame ones; the method was immunoSEQ multiplex PCR. The table lists 100,000 to 150,000 clones, approximately 74% of them singletons, with about 6.3% in the top ten. Sequenced input: peripheral blood. This rearrangement joins TRBV9 to TRBJ1-1; TRBD1 might be the D (6 bases). The TCR sequence derives from a man older than 75 with COVID-19, enrolled during active disease. CDR3 nucleotides: TGTGCCAGCAGCGTAGAGGCAGGGGCGTCGCCTGAAGCTTTCTTT. It codes for CASSVEAGASPEAFF.